This T cell receptor (beta chain) was recovered during a study of T cells in localized non-small cell lung cancer. Study outcomes and limitations: Among blood samples, higher T cell density accompanied longer overall survival. Out of the top 100 tumor clones, a median around 60 were seen in adjacent lung.

As for this clone: Its antigen is not known.

TCRdb keeps only in-frame clones here, not all; method: immunoSEQ multiplex PCR. The sample yields over 50,000 clones, around 90% seen once. The germline gives CDR1 MNHGY, CDR2 SVAAGI. The CDR3 is made up of 13 amino acids. V lost 3 bases to trimming and J lost 8 bases, with 13 bases between them. Specimen: peripheral blood, collected before any cancer treatment. This chain links TRBV6-9 with TRBJ1-2; no clear D. The sequence was obtained from a woman aged 40 to 75 with stage I lung adenocarcinoma. CDR3 sequence (DNA): TGTGCCAGCAGTTACTCGAGTATCGGCGGCTACACCTTC. Residues: CASSYSSIGGYTF.